One TCR beta chain is described in this entry. Its antigen is as yet unknown. Assay used: immunoSEQ multiplex PCR; TCRdb lists only in-frame clones, some missing. The sample lists some 340,000 clones; about 82% were seen once. CDR1 and CDR2 (germline): SNHLY, FYNNEI. V was clipped by 3 bases and J by 0 bases, with 5 bases between them. The CDR3 runs 13 residues. These data are taken from a study of Ad26.COV2.S vaccination and SARS-CoV-2 variants. About the study: Dosing was one shot or two shots 56 days apart.

General study findings and limits: TCR breadth and depth analyses may have underestimated total T cell responses.

Treatment indicated: 15 to 20 received Ad26.COV2.S at low or high dose, single or two shots; 5 received placebo; per-sample allocation not given. The samples were gathered on day 63 after the first injection of vaccine or placebo. Donor was an adult aged 18-55 years in Boston. The shot given was an Ad26 vector that makes Wuhan-strain SARS-CoV-2 spike. The source of this sequence is a person aged 18-60 years who received the Ad26.COV2.S COVID-19 vaccine or a placebo. The chain uses TRBV2 and TRBJ1-1; no reliable D call. The sample here was peripheral blood, taken in a trial of Ad26.COV2.S vaccine versus placebo. The CDR3 DNA sequence: TGTGCCAGCAGTGAGGGCGTGAACACTGAAGCTTTCTTT. This gives the protein CASSEGVNTEAFF.